The 32 T cell receptor beta chains below come from one sample, sequenced in a study of T cell clones after liver transplantation. Sequenced by immunoSEQ multiplex PCR; TCRdb stores in-frame clones only, minus some. Of tens of thousands of clones detected, roughly four fifths appear once; the ten largest clones hold approximately 0.47%. The sample here was CD4+ T cells from blood, taken roughly 3.5 years after liver transplant. The source is a human patient who received a liver transplant. Some T cells may trace back to the graft donor.

This clone was detected a few times. The rearrangement links TRBV2 to TRBJ2-1; D not certain. CDR1 is SNHLY, CDR2 FYNNEI, per germline. The CDR3 covers 15 residues. Between the trimmed V and J ends, which lost 6 bases and 0 bases, there was a span of 12 bases. The CDR3 sequence is CASRPDGSSYNEQFF. For the CDR3, the DNA is TGTGCCAGCAGGCCGGACGGAAGCTCCTACAATGAGCAGTTCTTC. The variable domain in full, completed from reference TRBV2 and TRBJ2-1, reads EPEVTQTPSHQVTQMGQEVILRCVPISNHLYFYWYRQILGQKVEFLVSFYNNEISEKSEIFDDQFSVERPDGSNFTLKIRSTKLEDSAMYFCASRPDGSSYNEQFFGPGTRLTVL.

The genes are TRBV18 and TRBJ1-1; the match to TRBD1 covers 8 bases. CDR1 KGHSH and CDR2 LQKENI come from the germline V gene. The ends lost 3 bases at V and 5 bases at J; junction bases unmatched: 8. CDR3 length equals 15 residues. The CDR3 loop is CASSPRQGLVTEAFF. In DNA, the CDR3 is TGTGCCAGCTCACCTCGACAGGGGTTAGTAACTGAAGCTTTCTTT.

This chain uses TRBV7-2 with TRBJ1-5; no firm D call. The V end lost 4 bases, the J end lost 2 bases, and 24 bases lay between the germline ends. There are 19 residues in the CDR3. CDR1 and CDR2 from the germline V gene are SGHTA and FQGNSA. CDR3 sequence: CASSSAPYRGPRGNQPQHF. CDR3 in DNA: TGTGCCAGCAGCTCAGCACCTTATCGGGGTCCTCGGGGCAATCAGCCCCAGCATTTT. Full variable domain (outside the CDR3, taken from reference TRBV7-2 and TRBJ1-5): GAGVSQSPSNKVTEKGKDVELRCDPISGHTALYWYRQSLGQGLEFLIYFQGNSAPDKSGLPSDRFSAERTGGSVSTLTIQRTQQEDSAVYLCASSSAPYRGPRGNQPQHFGDGTRLSIL.

The chain has TRBV7-2 and TRBJ1-5, with 7 bases aligning to TRBD1. The CDR3 covers 14 residues. Germline V CDR1 and CDR2: SGHTA, FQGNSA. V trimming: 3 bases; J trimming: 4 bases; junction bases outside the gene matches: 3. This chain's CDR3 is CASSLTGQNQPQHF. The CDR3 coding sequence is TGTGCCAGCAGCTTGACAGGGCAAAATCAGCCCCAGCATTTT.

The genes are TRBV27 and TRBJ2-7; 9 bases map to TRBD2. The J segment lost 5 bases and the V segment lost 2 bases, leaving 4 bases of the junction unmatched. This CDR3 region has 14 residues. Germline V gene sequence: CDR1 MNHEY, CDR2 SMNVEV (reference sequence). CDR3 loop: CASSLLAGTHEQYF. The CDR3, as DNA: TGTGCCAGCAGTTTACTAGCGGGAACTCACGAGCAGTACTTC.

The chain joins TRBV28 to TRBJ2-3; 7 bases are shared with TRBD2. Germline values: CDR1 MDHEN, CDR2 SYDVKM. The trim removed 6 bases at V and 5 bases at J, leaving 17 bases unmatched. CDR3 length: 17 amino acids. CDR3 coding DNA: TGTGCCAGCAGATCTGCGGGAGCTTGGCCTTATAGAGATACGCAGTATTTT. It codes for CASRSAGAWPYRDTQYF.

This chain connects TRBV28 to TRBJ2-2, with unresolved D. The CDR3 runs to 14 residues. V was shortened by 6 bases and J by 0 bases, with 8 bases between the two germline ends. Germline CDR1 MDHEN, CDR2 SYDVKM. CDR3 loop: CASRTDTNTGELFF. CDR3 nucleotides: TGTGCCAGCAGGACTGATACGAACACCGGGGAGCTGTTTTTT.

This clone has a single count. The rearrangement joins TRBV29-1 to TRBJ2-7; D possibly uses TRBD1 or TRBD2 (5 bases each). The V and J ends lost 4 bases and 2 bases respectively, with 15 bases between them. CDR3 length: 14 amino acids. CDR1 SQVTM and CDR2 ANQGSEA come from the germline V gene. The CDR3 DNA sequence: TGCAGCGTTGTGAGGGGCGGGTCGCCCTACGAGCAGTACTTC. As protein: CSVVRGGSPYEQYF.

The V call is TRBV6-5, the J call TRBJ2-6; D is uncertain. Trimming pared 6 bases from V and 12 bases from J, leaving 12 bases between. The germline gives CDR1 MNHEY, CDR2 SVGAGI. CDR3 length equals 12 residues. For the CDR3, the DNA is TGTGCCAGCAGCCTCCCCGGGTTCGTCCTGACTTTC. It specifies CASSLPGFVLTF.

The rearrangement links TRBV11-2 to TRBJ2-7; D gene unclear. The V end lost 4 bases, the J end lost 0 bases, and 13 bases lay between the germline ends. CDR1 SGHAT and CDR2 FQNNGV come from the germline V gene. The CDR3 sequence is 15 residues long. This CDR3 is CASSSLRRLSYEQYF. CDR3 coding DNA: TGTGCCAGCAGCTCCTTGAGGAGACTCTCCTACGAGCAGTACTTC. Full variable domain (missing parts from reference TRBV11-2 and TRBJ2-7): EAGVAQSPRYKIIEKRQSVAFWCNPISGHATLYWYQQILGQGPKLLIQFQNNGVVDDSQLPKDRFSAERLKGVDSTLKIQPAKLEDSAVYLCASSSLRRLSYEQYFGPGTRLTVT.

This chain uses TRBV6-5 with TRBJ2-1; D remains unclear. V lost 6 bases, J lost 2 bases, and 8 bases lay in between. Per germline, CDR1 MNHEY and CDR2 SVGAGI. The CDR3 totals 13 residues. In nucleotides, the CDR3 is TGTGCCAGCAGCTCAAGGACCTACAATGAGCAGTTCTTC. This sequence encodes CASSSRTYNEQFF.

The chain employs TRBV5-1 and TRBJ2-6, with a weak D call TRBD1 (6 bases). CDR1 is SGHRS and CDR2 is YFSETQ in the germline V gene. Trimming stripped 4 bases from V and 4 bases from J, with 12 bases between. The length of the CDR3 is 15 residues. CDR3 loop: CASSSTGLGANVLTF. The CDR3 DNA follows: TGCGCCAGCAGCAGTACAGGGTTGGGGGCCAACGTCCTGACTTTC. The complete variable domain, with remaining parts taken from reference TRBV5-1 and TRBJ2-6, reads KAGVTQTPRYLIKTRGQQVTLSCSPISGHRSVSWYQQTPGQGLQFLFEYFSETQRNKGNFPGRFSGRQFSNSRSEMNVSTLELGDSALYLCASSSTGLGANVLTFGAGSRLTVL.

The gene calls are TRBV11-1 and TRBJ2-5; weak D call: TRBD1 (6 bases). From germline, CDR1 is SGHAT and CDR2 FQDESV (reference sequence). The CDR3 has 16 amino acids. Between the trimmed V and J ends, which lost 5 bases and 1 base, there was a span of 17 bases. DNA of the CDR3: TGTGCCAGCAGCCCCCGGGGCAGGGGCTTCCAAGAGACCCAGTACTTC. Translating it yields CASSPRGRGFQETQYF.

V usage is TRBV11-2 and J usage is TRBJ2-7; D remains ambiguous. V was shortened by 4 bases and J by 3 bases, with 16 bases between the two germline ends. The germline CDR1 and CDR2 sequences are SGHAT and FQNNGV. This CDR3 comprises 15 residues. CDR3 bases: TGTGCCAGCAGCTCCGGACCGCGGTTGAGCTACGAGCAGTACTTC. This codes for CASSSGPRLSYEQYF.

This chain joins TRBV29-1 and TRBJ1-1; possibly TRBD1 for D (5 bases). CDR1 SQVTM and CDR2 ANQGSEA come from the germline V gene. V shed 5 bases and J shed 8 bases, with 24 bases lying between them. The CDR3 runs 15 residues. The CDR3 spells CSVWEGHGEIGEAFF. Here the CDR3 DNA reads TGCAGCGTTTGGGAGGGGCACGGAGAGATCGGGGAAGCTTTCTTT.

V is TRBV5-4 and J is TRBJ2-7, with TRBD1 matching 8 bases. Germline trimming cut 1 base from V and 3 bases from J; bases unmatched to any gene: 9. Germline lookup yields CDR1 SGHNT and CDR2 YYREEE (reference sequence). This CDR3 has 16 residues. CDR3 protein: CASSLPGAGGIYEQYF. The CDR3 coding sequence is TGTGCCAGCAGCTTGCCGGGGGCAGGGGGCATCTACGAGCAGTACTTC. The full variable domain, completed using reference TRBV5-4 and TRBJ2-7, is ETGVTQSPTHLIKTRGQQVTLRCSSQSGHNTVSWYQQALGQGPQFIFQYYREEENGRGNFPPRFSGLQFPNYSSELNVNALELDDSALYLCASSLPGAGGIYEQYFGPGTRLTVT.

The chain links TRBV25-1 to TRBJ2-4; D ambiguous. The V gene lost 1 base and the J gene lost 0 bases, with 10 bases spanning the gap. Looked up from germline, CDR1 is MGHDK and CDR2 is SYGVNS. CDR3 length: 16 amino acids. The CDR3 region has the DNA TGTGCCAGCAGTGAATCTAAATGGCTAGCCAAAAACATTCAGTACTTC. Protein product: CASSESKWLAKNIQYF.

CDR3: CASGRGKGEQFF. The CDR3 DNA is TGTGCCAGCGGGCGGGGGAAGGGTGAGCAGTTCTTC. This chain uses TRBV2 with TRBJ2-1, with 7 bases matching TRBD2. V lost 8 bases to trimming and J lost 9 bases; unmatched junction nucleotides: 7. The CDR3 loop spans 12 amino acids. The germline V gene has CDR1 SNHLY and CDR2 FYNNEI.

This clone was found a few times. The rearrangement uses TRBV28 and TRBJ1-1; D call uncertain. The V end was cut by 2 bases, the J end by 0 bases, with 10 bases between. CDR3 length: 15 residues. The germline gives CDR1 MDHEN, CDR2 SYDVKM. CDR3 in amino acids: CASSLPLTLNTEAFF. The DNA of the CDR3 is TGTGCCAGCAGTTTACCGCTGACACTGAACACTGAAGCTTTCTTT.

The genes are TRBV18 and TRBJ2-4; a weak D match, TRBD2 (6 bases). CDR3 length: 13 residues. Germline-derived CDR1 and CDR2 are KGHSH and LQKENI. Trimming removed 5 bases at V and 5 bases at J, with 10 bases between. This CDR3 is CASSVGGENIQYF. The CDR3 DNA follows: TGTGCCAGCTCAGTCGGGGGAGAAAACATTCAGTACTTC.

This clone has just one count. This chain connects TRBV9 to TRBJ2-7, with D tentatively TRBD1 (5 bases). V lost 5 bases to trimming and J lost 1 base, with 19 bases between them. Germline CDR1 reads SGDLS; CDR2 reads YYNGEE. The CDR3 covers 16 residues. The DNA of the CDR3 is TGTGCCAGCAGTCAGGGATCCCGTGCCCCATCCTACGAGCAGTACTTC. Protein product: CASSQGSRAPSYEQYF.

The V call is TRBV7-8, the J call TRBJ1-1; tentative D call: TRBD1 (6 bases). Germline CDR1 and CDR2: SGHVS and FQNEAQ. The CDR3 sequence is 12 residues long. Trimming left V 5 bases short and J 11 bases short, with 15 bases between. Here the CDR3 reads CASSLLRDIAFF. The DNA of the CDR3 is TGTGCCAGCAGCCTACTCCGGGACATCGCTTTCTTT. Together with reference TRBV7-8 and TRBJ1-1, the CDR3 gives the full variable domain: GAGVSQSPRYKVAKRGQDVALRCDPISGHVSLFWYQQALGQGPEFLTYFQNEAQLDKSGLPSDRFFAERPEGSVSTLKIQRTQQEDSAVYLCASSLLRDIAFFGQGTRLTVV.

The chain uses TRBV28 and TRBJ2-7; the D is unclear. Trimming removed 6 bases at V and 5 bases at J, with 20 bases between. This CDR3 is built from 15 residues. Looked up from germline, CDR1 is MDHEN and CDR2 is SYDVKM. The CDR3 DNA sequence: TGTGCCAGCAGCTCTCCCTCGGGCAGGCAGAACGAGCAGTACTTC. Translation gives CASSSPSGRQNEQYF.

As for this clone: Other DNA sequences from this sample encode an identical CDR3 as well. J is TRBJ1-3 and V is TRBV5-1, with a weak D call TRBD1 (5 bases). CDR3 size: 14 residues. The germline V and J ends were trimmed by 0 bases and 4 bases, with 8 bases remaining between them. The germline gives CDR1 SGHRS, CDR2 YFSETQ. CDR3 amino acids: CASSLAGYGNTIYF. CDR3 nucleotides: TGCGCCAGCAGCTTGGCAGGGTACGGAAACACCATATATTTT.

The V call is TRBV7-6, the J call TRBJ2-7, with 10 nucleotides matching TRBD2. After removal of 5 bases from V and 5 bases from J, the junction contained 3 bases not matched to a gene. The CDR3 consists of 13 residues. Germline assignment: CDR1 SGHVS and CDR2 FNYEAQ. The CDR3 DNA sequence: TGTGCCAGCAGCCCCCTAGCGGGAGACGAGCAGTACTTC. Translated, it gives CASSPLAGDEQYF.

This chain links TRBV5-1 with TRBJ2-7; D possibly corresponds to TRBD1 (6 bases). This CDR3 has 16 amino acids. Germline CDR1 and CDR2: SGHRS and YFSETQ. V lost 0 bases and J 3 bases, leaving 16 bases between the germline ends. The CDR3 DNA is TGCGCCAGCAGCTTGGAGTCAGGGGCCCTCGTCTACGAGCAGTACTTC. Protein sequence: CASSLESGALVYEQYF.

V and J are TRBV4-1 and TRBJ2-3; 9 bases agree with TRBD2. The CDR3 covers 16 residues. Germline CDR1 is MGHRA and CDR2 is YSYEKL. J was trimmed by 8 bases and V by 0 bases; bases with no gene match: 9. The CDR3 nucleotides are TGCGCCAGCAGCCAAGATATTGGTAATAGCGGGAGTACGCAGTATTTT. Translated, it gives CASSQDIGNSGSTQYF.

V is TRBV18 and J is TRBJ1-1; TRBD1 matches 8 bases. The trim removed 4 bases at V and 1 base at J, leaving 5 bases unmatched. Germline V gene lookup returns CDR1 KGHSH and CDR2 LQKENI. The CDR3 is made up of 15 amino acids. The CDR3 region is CASSRDRYGNTEAFF. CDR3 coding DNA: TGTGCCAGCTCACGGGACAGGTATGGGAACACTGAAGCTTTCTTT.

The rearrangement links TRBV6-5 to TRBJ2-2; maybe TRBD2 (6 bases). From germline, CDR1 is MNHEY and CDR2 SVGAGI. This CDR3 has 15 residues. Deletions cut 9 bases from V and 2 bases from J, with 16 bases between. CDR3 amino acids: CASRYWTTNTGELFF. The DNA for the CDR3 is TGTGCCAGTCGCTATTGGACTACTAACACCGGGGAGCTGTTTTTT.

V usage is TRBV28 and J usage is TRBJ1-3; D is uncertain. The ends were cut back, 4 bases at V and 6 bases at J, with 10 bases in the middle. CDR1 and CDR2 from the germline V gene are MDHEN and SYDVKM. This CDR3 has 13 residues. This CDR3 reads CASSSGVVNTIYF. The CDR3 region has the DNA TGTGCCAGCAGTTCCGGGGTGGTAAACACCATATATTTT.

The gene calls are TRBV28 and TRBJ2-2; D call uncertain. There are 12 residues in the CDR3. The V end lost 2 bases, the J end lost 5 bases, and 3 bases lay between the germline ends. CDR1 is MDHEN, CDR2 SYDVKM, per germline. This chain's CDR3 is CASSLRTGELFF. DNA of the CDR3: TGTGCCAGCAGTTTACGGACCGGGGAGCTGTTTTTT.

This clone was counted a few times. The J gene is TRBJ2-2, the V gene TRBV18, with 7 positions matching TRBD1. Per germline, CDR1 KGHSH and CDR2 LQKENI. The CDR3 consists of 18 residues. Losses at the gene ends were 3 bases for V and 4 bases for J; bases not matched to a gene: 14. In DNA form, the CDR3 reads TGTGCCAGCTCACCGCGACAGGGATCGGGGATTAGCACCGGGGAGCTGTTTTTT. As protein: CASSPRQGSGISTGELFF.